The 7 T cell receptor beta chains presented below share a single source sample, sequenced in a study of regulatory T cells in long-lasting Graves disease. The time point was: newly diagnosed GD, antithyroid drugs for less than 3 months. The TCR library was prepared using RNA isolated from PBMCs. Investigators prepared the TCR beta libraries by applying iRepertoire HTBI primers and Arm-PCR of CDR3 regions. TCRdb itself ran the multiplex PCR reads through MiXCR, one entry per CDR3 protein. The sample lists under 250,000 distinct CDR3 sequences, less than 20% seen once, with roughly 10% in the top ten. This sample was shared with a second study, whose subject was T cells in Graves' hyperthyroidism and ophthalmopathy.

Specimen: peripheral blood mononuclear cells (PBMCs), collected at new diagnosis, from a patient treated with antithyroid drugs. The receptors were sampled from a woman aged 25 to 39 with Graves disease.

This rearrangement joins TRBV3-1 to TRBJ2-5, with a tentative D call TRBD1 (7 bases). The CDR3 loop spans 14 amino acids. V lost 1 base to trimming and J lost 5 bases, with 11 bases between them. The germline gives CDR1 LGHDT, CDR2 YNNKEL (reference sequence). CDR3 sequence reads: CASSQARGVETQYF. The CDR3 coding sequence is TGTGCCAGCAGCCAAGCCAGGGGGGTGGAGACCCAGTACTTC.

The rearrangement uses TRBV10-3 and TRBJ2-1, with 8 bases identical to TRBD2. CDR1 and CDR2 (germline): ENHRY, SYGVKD. With 6 bases clipped from V and 3 bases from J, the junction kept 13 bases outside the gene matches. This CDR3 contains 17 residues. The CDR3, as DNA: TGTGCCATCAGCTCTCGAGGCGCGGGAGGTAACTACAATGAGCAGTTCTTC. It translates to CAISSRGAGGNYNEQFF.

This clonotype was observed many times. This chain connects TRBV27 to TRBJ2-5, with D perhaps being TRBD1 or TRBD2 (6 bases each). CDR1 is MNHEY, CDR2 SMNVEV, per germline (reference sequence). Trimming cost V 5 bases and J 5 bases, with 18 bases left between them. This CDR3 has 15 residues. The CDR3 protein is CASSTESGAVETQYF. The DNA for the CDR3 is TGTGCCAGCAGTACTGAATCGGGGGCCGTGGAGACCCAGTACTTC.

The sample holds many counts of this clonotype. The V gene is TRBV10-3, the J gene TRBJ2-7; perhaps D is TRBD1 or TRBD2 (7 bases each). V was trimmed by 4 bases and J by 7 bases, leaving 20 bases between them. The CDR3 consists of 15 residues. The germline gives CDR1 ENHRY, CDR2 SYGVKD. The CDR3 DNA sequence: TGTGCCATCAGTGGGGGGGGACAGTCCACCGGGGAGCAGTACTTC. It specifies CAISGGGQSTGEQYF.

This clonotype was seen ten or more times. The chain joins TRBV6-1 to TRBJ2-7; 7 positions agree with TRBD2. Germline CDR1 and CDR2: MNHNS and SASEGT. J gave up 5 bases and V 11 bases, and 6 bases lay outside the gene matches. The CDR3 has 11 amino acids. Written as DNA, the CDR3 is TGTGCCGCGGGGGAAGTTCACGAGCAGTACTTC. Amino acid sequence: CAAGEVHEQYF.

This clonotype was counted ten times or more. The CDR3 loop is CASSATGEVSYGYTF. CDR3 in DNA: TGTGCCAGCAGCGCGACAGGGGAGGTTTCTTATGGCTACACCTTC. The chain joins TRBV9 to TRBJ1-2; TRBD1 aligns across 8 bases. The CDR3 is 15 residues long. With 3 bases clipped from V and 5 bases from J, the junction kept 9 bases outside the gene matches. Germline V gene lookup returns CDR1 SGDLS and CDR2 YYNGEE.

This clonotype was picked up a small number of times. The chain recombines TRBV2 with TRBJ2-1; D remains ambiguous. Germline CDR1 SNHLY, CDR2 FYNNEI. The CDR3 covers 10 residues. Deletions cut 3 bases from V and 12 bases from J, with 6 bases between. Here the CDR3 DNA reads TGTGCCAGCAGTGAGTATGGGCAGTTCTTC. Residues: CASSEYGQFF.